What follows describes a single TCR beta chain. Source study methods: Reference gene primer amplification gave estimated nucleated cell counts. TCRdb keeps only in-frame clones here, not all; method: immunoSEQ multiplex PCR. V and J calls plus clone size are reproduced from that table; the DNA served to infer D and trimming. The sample shows over 200,000 clones, around 90% of them seen only once. These data belong to a study of blood T cell repertoires in COVID-19. Study-level information: Acute and convalescent COVID-19 samples came from the United States, Italy and Spain. The analysed material was cDNA or gDNA that came from T cells, B-cell-depleted T cells, or PBMCs.

The junction had 11 bases not matched to a gene; V was cut back by 2 bases and J by 8 bases. The CDR3 totals 17 residues. Germline lookup yields CDR1 SGHRS and CDR2 YFSETQ. Patients in Seattle were enrolled during active infection, then followed longitudinally. The chain employs TRBV5-1 and TRBJ2-1, with TRBD2 identical over 12 bases. Sequencing was done on a sample of peripheral blood. The clonotype was recovered from a man aged 25 to 40 with COVID-19, enrolled during active disease. In DNA form, the CDR3 reads TGCGCCAGCAGCTTAAAACTAGCGGGAGGAAATGGGGATGAGCAGTTCTTC. It translates to CASSLKLAGGNGDEQFF.